Listed here are 29 T cell receptor beta chains from one sample, sequenced in a study of blood T cell repertoires in COVID-19 (dated by TCRdb to the early 2020s). The method was the immunoSEQ multiplex PCR assay. This is the immuneACCESS table as TCRdb keeps it, with only in-frame sequences that have V and J called. A part of the clones is gone; compared with another copy, unresolved V genes explain less than half, and the rest is unexplained. Across this sample there are about 230,000 clones, with 86% seen only once. 11% of the sample comes from the top ten. The source material was peripheral blood. Every receptor here comes from a man over 45 with COVID-19, enrolled during active disease.

V and J are TRBV18 and TRBJ1-5; D ambiguous. Germline CDR1 KGHSH, CDR2 LQKENI. The CDR3 contains 15 residues. Trimming removed 0 bases from V and 6 bases from J, with 12 bases in between. The CDR3 protein is CASSPPGGRTQPQHF. The CDR3 DNA reads TGTGCCAGCTCACCACCAGGAGGGAGGACTCAGCCCCAGCATTTT.

The rearrangement links TRBV23-1 to TRBJ1-1; D remains unclear. TRBV23-1 is known as an ORF, though its function is uncertain. The CDR3 has 13 residues. The V end was cut by 3 bases, the J end by 4 bases, with 9 bases between. The CDR3 is CASSQSTGTEAFF. The CDR3 bases are TGCGCCAGCAGTCAGAGTACGGGCACTGAAGCTTTCTTT.

This rearrangement joins TRBV19 to TRBJ1-5, with D possibly being TRBD1 (6 bases). The CDR3 has 14 residues. V was trimmed by 2 bases and J by 7 bases, leaving 12 bases between them. Germline-derived CDR1 and CDR2 are LNHDA and SQIVND (reference sequence). The CDR3 region has the DNA TGTGCCAGTAGTATACCACAGGGTAACCAGCCCCAGCATTTT. Amino acid sequence: CASSIPQGNQPQHF.

This chain joins TRBV9 and TRBJ2-1; possibly TRBD2 for D (6 bases). With 0 bases removed from V and 7 bases from J, the gap between germline ends came to 11 bases. Germline CDR1 reads SGDLS; CDR2 reads YYNGEE. The CDR3 is made up of 14 amino acids. The chain's CDR3 is CASSVGFRGNEQFF. The CDR3 DNA reads TGTGCCAGCAGCGTAGGTTTTCGGGGGAATGAGCAGTTCTTC.

V and J are TRBV19 and TRBJ2-3; 11 bases map to TRBD2. Germline V gene sequence: CDR1 LNHDA, CDR2 SQIVND (reference sequence). Trimming cost V 7 bases and J 5 bases; bases outside gene matches: 11. There are 16 residues in the CDR3. The CDR3 spells CASTETGTSGGDTQYF. CDR3 sequence (DNA): TGTGCCAGTACCGAAACCGGGACTAGCGGAGGAGATACGCAGTATTTT.

The chain uses TRBV6-5 and TRBJ1-1, with D hard to call. The V end was cut by 6 bases, the J end by 8 bases, with 16 bases between. Germline lookup yields CDR1 MNHEY and CDR2 SVGAGI. This CDR3 spans 13 amino acids. The CDR3, as DNA: TGTGCCAGCAGGCCCTTGAGGGCTGGGGAAGCTTTCTTT. It translates to CASRPLRAGEAFF.

The chain employs TRBV2 and TRBJ2-7, with D perhaps TRBD2 (5 bases). This CDR3 spans 12 amino acids. V was trimmed by 8 bases and J by 4 bases, leaving 12 bases between them. CDR1 is SNHLY and CDR2 is FYNNEI in the germline V gene. The CDR3 sequence is CASALVPYEQYF. CDR3 bases: TGTGCCAGCGCACTAGTTCCGTACGAGCAGTACTTC. The full variable domain, in which reference TRBV2 and TRBJ2-7 provide the parts outside the CDR3, is EPEVTQTPSHQVTQMGQEVILRCVPISNHLYFYWYRQILGQKVEFLVSFYNNEISEKSEIFDDQFSVERPDGSNFTLKIRSTKLEDSAMYFCASALVPYEQYFGPGTRLTVT.

The chain links TRBV10-3 to TRBJ2-7; the match to TRBD2 covers 11 bases. Looked up from germline, CDR1 is ENHRY and CDR2 is SYGVKD. The CDR3 is 14 residues long. The J segment lost 2 bases and the V segment lost 6 bases, leaving 3 bases of the junction unmatched. DNA of the CDR3: TGTGCCATCAGAGTAGCGGGAGGGACCTACGAGCAGTACTTC. It codes for CAIRVAGGTYEQYF.

V is TRBV5-4 and J is TRBJ1-1; D is ambiguous. This CDR3 is built from 15 residues. Germline V gene sequence: CDR1 SGHNT, CDR2 YYREEE (reference sequence). Trimming shortened V by 4 bases and J by 4 bases, and 17 bases separated the two germline ends. The CDR3 nucleotides read TGTGCCAGCAGCCCTCCTACAGTCGCGGGCACTGAAGCTTTCTTT. Its translation: CASSPPTVAGTEAFF.

The chain recombines TRBV24-1 with TRBJ2-3, with TRBD2 matching over 7 bases. The CDR3 totals 14 residues. The germline V gene encodes CDR1 KGHDR and CDR2 SFDVKD. The junction had 12 bases not matched to a gene; V was cut back by 10 bases and J by 6 bases. The CDR3 here is CATGGVGAKDTQYF. The DNA for the CDR3 is TGTGCCACGGGAGGGGTAGGTGCAAAGGATACGCAGTATTTT.

V gene TRBV6-2 or TRBV6-3 combines with J gene TRBJ2-5; TRBD1 matches 9 bases. With V trimmed by 4 bases and J by 4 bases, 4 bases remained unmatched. Germline V lookup: CDR1 MNHEY, CDR2 SVGEGT. This CDR3 is 14 amino acids long. CDR3 amino acids: CASSWDRVRETQYF. DNA for the CDR3: TGTGCCAGCAGTTGGGACAGGGTGAGAGAGACCCAGTACTTC.

In DNA form, the CDR3 reads TGTGCCAGCAATTCCGAACAGGGCAGCTATGGCTACACCTTC. Translation: CASNSEQGSYGYTF. The chain uses TRBV6-5 and TRBJ1-2; a weak D match, TRBD1 (6 bases). The CDR3 has 14 residues. Per germline, CDR1 MNHEY and CDR2 SVGAGI. Trimming removed 7 bases at V and 4 bases at J, with 16 bases between.

This clone was seen only once. The chain recombines TRBV5-6 with TRBJ1-1; D gene uncertain. V shed 6 bases and J shed 5 bases, with 14 bases lying between them. Germline loops: CDR1 SGHDT, CDR2 YYEEEE. CDR3 size: 13 residues. CDR3 DNA sequence: TGTGCCAGCACTCGTTTGTCGTTGACTGAAGCTTTCTTT. Protein sequence: CASTRLSLTEAFF.

The chain carries TRBV5-4 and TRBJ1-2; a possible D gene is TRBD1 (5 bases). This CDR3 contains 14 residues. Germline V CDR1 and CDR2: SGHNT, YYREEE (reference sequence). The V end was cut by 0 bases, the J end by 8 bases, with 14 bases between. DNA of the CDR3: TGTGCCAGCAGCTTGGAGTTTTCCGGGGGGGGCTACACCTTC. Translated, it gives CASSLEFSGGGYTF.

V usage is TRBV19 and J usage is TRBJ1-5, with 9 bases identical to TRBD1. There are 14 residues in the CDR3. Trimming removed 1 base from V and 5 bases from J; junction bases left unmatched: 0. Germline V CDR1 and CDR2: LNHDA, SQIVND (reference sequence). The CDR3 DNA reads as TGTGCCAGTAGTATAGGGACAGGGGATCAGCCCCAGCATTTT. Protein: CASSIGTGDQPQHF. The complete variable domain, with remaining parts taken from reference TRBV19 and TRBJ1-5, reads DGGITQSPKYLFRKEGQNVTLSCEQNLNHDAMYWYRQDPGQGLRLIYYSQIVNDFQKGDIAEGYSVSREKKESFPLTVTSAQKNPTAFYLCASSIGTGDQPQHFGDGTRLSIL.

The chain links TRBV27 to TRBJ2-5; tentatively, D is TRBD1 (5 bases). The CDR3 is 14 amino acids. Germline V gene lookup returns CDR1 MNHEY and CDR2 SMNVEV (reference sequence). Trimming took off 2 bases at V and 5 bases at J, with 12 bases between the two ends. For the CDR3, the DNA is TGTGCCAGCAGTTTACGGTCAGGGTGGGAGACCCAGTACTTC. Its protein product is CASSLRSGWETQYF.

V gene TRBV20-1 combines with J gene TRBJ1-2; unclear D gene. This CDR3 region has 11 residues. V dropped 8 bases and J dropped 7 bases, with 14 bases sitting between them. CDR1 is DFQATT and CDR2 is SNEGSKA in the germline V gene (reference sequence). The CDR3 coding sequence is TGCAGTTCCTCGTTCGGGATTGGCTACACCTTC. The encoded protein is CSSSFGIGYTF.

The V gene is TRBV4-3, the J gene TRBJ2-2, with 9 bases aligning to TRBD2. Trimming cost V 0 bases and J 4 bases; bases outside gene matches: 6. The CDR3 consists of 17 residues. Germline V gene data show CDR1 as LGHNA and CDR2 as YSLEER. CDR3 in amino acids: CASSQDPSGESTGELFF. The DNA of the CDR3 is TGCGCCAGCAGCCAAGATCCTAGCGGGGAAAGCACCGGGGAGCTGTTTTTT.

The rearrangement uses TRBV3-1 (or the pseudogene TRBV3-2) and TRBJ2-3, with D perhaps matching TRBD2 (7 bases). Germline V gene sequence: CDR1 LGHDT, CDR2 YNNKEL (reference sequence). Trimming took off 4 bases at V and 5 bases at J, with 16 bases between the two ends. The CDR3 contains 15 residues. The DNA of the CDR3 is TGTGCCAGCAGCCCCTATGGCGGGGGACAAGATACGCAGTATTTT. Its translation: CASSPYGGGQDTQYF.

V and J are TRBV5-4 and TRBJ2-1; tentative D call: TRBD1 (7 bases). Trimming shortened V by 5 bases and J by 3 bases, and 15 bases separated the two germline ends. CDR3 length: 15 amino acids. Germline-derived CDR1 and CDR2 are SGHNT and YYREEE (reference sequence). This CDR3 reads CASRSQGGRYNEQFF. CDR3 nucleotide sequence: TGTGCCAGCAGATCGCAGGGGGGCCGCTACAATGAGCAGTTCTTC.

The chain carries TRBV3-1 (or the pseudogene TRBV3-2) and TRBJ2-7, with a possible D match to TRBD2 (6 bases). The germline CDR1 and CDR2 sequences are LGHDT and YNNKEL (reference sequence). The length of the CDR3 is 11 residues. V was pared by 8 bases and J by 5 bases, with 10 bases between. The CDR3 nucleotides are TGTGCCAGCCTTCCGGGGGACGAGCAGTACTTC. It is translated as CASLPGDEQYF.

The chain is built from TRBV14 and TRBJ2-7, with TRBD1 matching 9 bases. After removal of 1 base from V and 3 bases from J, the junction contained 4 bases not matched to a gene. Germline V lookup: CDR1 SGHDN, CDR2 FVKESK. The CDR3 totals 15 residues. The chain's CDR3 is CASSQAGTGYYEQYF. In nucleotides, the CDR3 is TGTGCCAGCAGCCAAGCCGGGACAGGGTACTACGAGCAGTACTTC.

CDR3 nucleotides: TGTGCCAGCAGTTCCCCGAGAAGCTCCTACAATGAGCAGTTCTTC. Amino acids: CASSSPRSSYNEQFF. The gene calls are TRBV28 and TRBJ2-1; no firm D call. Deletions cut 4 bases from V and 0 bases from J, with 10 bases between. CDR3 length equals 15 residues. In germline, CDR1 is MDHEN, CDR2 SYDVKM.

The rearrangement uses TRBV6-2 or TRBV6-3 and TRBJ1-1; D not certain. Per the germline V gene, CDR1 is MNHEY and CDR2 is SVGEGT. This CDR3 has 15 residues. Trimming pared 4 bases from V and 1 base from J, leaving 13 bases between. The CDR3 protein is CASSSKTYRNTEAFF. DNA of the CDR3: TGTGCCAGCAGTTCTAAGACATATAGGAACACTGAAGCTTTCTTT.

The sample holds one count of this clone. This sequence joins TRBV7-9 and TRBJ1-2, with unresolved D. CDR1 SEHNR and CDR2 FQNEAQ come from the germline V gene (reference sequence). The V and J ends lost 7 bases and 0 bases respectively, with 9 bases between them. The CDR3 length is 13 residues. CDR3 nucleotides: TGTGCCAGCACCAAACCCTCTAACTATGGCTACACCTTC. Protein sequence: CASTKPSNYGYTF.

The CDR3 region has the DNA TGTGCCAGTAGTATAGAACAAGCTGGAAACACCATATATTTT. It codes for CASSIEQAGNTIYF. The chain carries TRBV19 and TRBJ1-3; no definite D call. CDR1 is LNHDA and CDR2 is SQIVND in the germline V gene (reference sequence). Trimming took 0 bases from V and 2 from J, leaving 5 bases between them. The CDR3 loop spans 14 amino acids.

The genes are TRBV10-2 and TRBJ2-7; 12 bases agree with TRBD2. The CDR3 covers 15 residues. V was pared by 2 bases and J by 5 bases, with 4 bases of the junction left unmatched. Looked up from germline, CDR1 is WSHSY and CDR2 is SAAADI. The DNA for the CDR3 is TGCGCCAGCAGTGAGATACTAGCGGGAGGAGACGAGCAGTACTTC. This sequence encodes CASSEILAGGDEQYF.

This clone was picked up a small number of times. V and J are TRBV21-1 and TRBJ2-2; the table gives TRBD2 as D, unverified against the DNA. TRBV21-1 is annotated as a pseudogene. The CDR3 has 14 amino acids. The CDR3 sequence: CASSNSRSTGELFF. CDR3 DNA sequence: TGTGCCAGCAGCAATTCGCGGTCTACCGGGGAGCTGTTTTTT.

The chain has TRBV6-5 and TRBJ1-4; D is perhaps TRBD1 (5 bases). Germline V CDR1 and CDR2: MNHEY, SVGAGI. The CDR3 contains 14 residues. Deletions cut 5 bases from V and 7 bases from J, with 14 bases between. CDR3 amino acids: CASSPGRGSEKLFF. In DNA form, the CDR3 reads TGTGCCAGCAGTCCCGGAAGGGGAAGTGAAAAACTGTTTTTT.